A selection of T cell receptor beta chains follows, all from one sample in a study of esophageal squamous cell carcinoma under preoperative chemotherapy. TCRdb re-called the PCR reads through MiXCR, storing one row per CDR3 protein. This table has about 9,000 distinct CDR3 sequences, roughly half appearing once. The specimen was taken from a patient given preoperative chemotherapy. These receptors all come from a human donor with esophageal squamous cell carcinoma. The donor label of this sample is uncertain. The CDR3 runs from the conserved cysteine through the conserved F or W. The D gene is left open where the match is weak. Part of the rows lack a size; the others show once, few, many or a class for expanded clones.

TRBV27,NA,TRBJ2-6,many,TGTGCCAGCAGTCCCCGGGACGCAAGAACCGGGGCCAACGTCCTGACTTTC,CASSPRDARTGANVLTF
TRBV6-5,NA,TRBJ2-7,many,TGTGCCAGCAGTTCCGAGGGCTCCTACGAGCAGTACTTC,CASSSEGSYEQYF
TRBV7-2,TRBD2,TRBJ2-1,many,TGTGCCAGCAGCTTAGTGGGAGGTGGGACTAGCGGGAGAAGTAATGAGCAGTTCTTC,CASSLVGGGTSGRSNEQFF
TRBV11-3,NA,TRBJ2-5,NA,TGTGCCAACAGCTTAGCGTTTACAGAGAAAGAGACCCAGTACTTC,CANSLAFTEKETQYF
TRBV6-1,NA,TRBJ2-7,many,TGTGCCAGCAGTGCACCACAGGGCTACGAGCAGTACTTC,CASSAPQGYEQYF
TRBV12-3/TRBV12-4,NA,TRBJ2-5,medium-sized,TGTGCCAGCACCCTATCGGCCGGGAGCAATGAGCAGTACTTC,CASTLSAGSNEQYF
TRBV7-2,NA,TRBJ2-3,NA,TGTGCCAGCAGCTTACACACTACATATAGCACAGATACGCAGTATTTT,CASSLHTTYSTDTQYF
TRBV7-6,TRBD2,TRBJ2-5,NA,TGTGCCAGCAGCTTAGGGAGACAGACGGGACTAGCGGGAGTTCCCCAAGAGACCCAGTACTTC,CASSLGRQTGLAGVPQETQYF
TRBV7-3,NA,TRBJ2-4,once,TGTGCCTTACAGGGGGGGGTAGGGGGGGGAGACAAAAAGACTCAGTACTTC,CALQGGVGGGDKKTQYF
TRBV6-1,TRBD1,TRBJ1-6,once,TGTGCCAGCAGTGCGGGACAGAAAAATTCACCCCTCCACTTT,CASSAGQKNSPLHF
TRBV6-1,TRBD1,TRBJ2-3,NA,TGTGCCAGCACGCGTTTTGGGGGACAGGAGCAAGATACGCAGTATTTT,CASTRFGGQEQDTQYF
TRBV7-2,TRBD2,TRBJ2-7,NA,TGTGCCAGCAGCCCTAGGGGGACTAGCGGGGCATACGAGCAGTACTTC,CASSPRGTSGAYEQYF
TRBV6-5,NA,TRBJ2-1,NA,TGTGCCAGCAGTTACTCACCGGGGATCTACAATGAGCAGTTCTTC,CASSYSPGIYNEQFF
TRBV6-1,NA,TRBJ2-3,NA,TGTGCCAGCAGGGGTGGAGGGGGGGGTGGCGCAGAGACGCAGTATTTT,CASRGGGGGGAETQYF
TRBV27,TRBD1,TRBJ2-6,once,TGTGCCAGCAGTCACACAGGGGGCGCTGGGGCCAACGTCCTGACTTTC,CASSHTGGAGANVLTF
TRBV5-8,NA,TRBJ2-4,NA,TGTGCGAGCAGCTTCTCAGGGCGGTCAGGCAAAGATACTCAGTACTTT,CASSFSGRSGKDTQYF
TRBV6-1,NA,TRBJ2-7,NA,TGTGCCAGCAGTGAGACACCCGCCTACGAGCAGTACTTC,CASSETPAYEQYF
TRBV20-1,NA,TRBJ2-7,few,TGCAGTGCTAGGGGGGGGGGCGGCGAGCAGTACTTC,CSARGGGGEQYF
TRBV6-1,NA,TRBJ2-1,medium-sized,TGTGCCAGCAGTGAAGCGACAGGCGACTCCTACGAGCAGTTCTTC,CASSEATGDSYEQFF
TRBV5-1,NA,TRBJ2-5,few,TGCGCCAGCGGGGTAGGGGAAGAGACCCAGTACTTC,CASGVGEETQYF
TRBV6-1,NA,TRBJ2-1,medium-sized,TGTGCCAGCAGTGTAAGGACAGTGAGCAATGAGCAGTTCTTC,CASSVRTVSNEQFF
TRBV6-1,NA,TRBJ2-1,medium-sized,TGTGCCAGCGGGCAGACCTACGAGCAGTTCTTC,CASGQTYEQFF
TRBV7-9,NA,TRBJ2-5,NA,TGTGCCAGCAGTAAAGGGGGGGCTTTCAAGGAGACCCAGTACTTC,CASSKGGAFKETQYF
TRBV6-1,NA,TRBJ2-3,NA,TGTGCGGGCAGTGGGGTGGGGGACAAAGAGACGCAGTATTTC,CAGSGVGDKETQYF
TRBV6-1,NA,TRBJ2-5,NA,TGTGCCAACAGCACGAGGTGGCACAATGAGCAGTACTTC,CANSTRWHNEQYF
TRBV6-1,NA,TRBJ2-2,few,TGTGCCAGCAGTGAAGCGGCAGACACCGGGGAGCTGTTTTTT,CASSEAADTGELFF
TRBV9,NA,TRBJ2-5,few,TGTGCCAGCAGCGTAGCTCCCGGCGATGAGCAGTACTTC,CASSVAPGDEQYF
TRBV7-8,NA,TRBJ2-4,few,TGTGCCAGCAGCTCGCAGGGTACCGAAGACATCCAGTACTTC,CASSSQGTEDIQYF
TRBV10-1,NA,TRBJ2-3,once,TGCGCCAGCAGTGAGCCGGACAGCGGCACAGATACGCAGTATTTT,CASSEPDSGTDTQYF
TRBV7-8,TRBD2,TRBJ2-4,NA,TGTGCCAGCAGCGGGGAGGGTACAGAAGACACTCAGTACTTC,CASSGEGTEDTQYF
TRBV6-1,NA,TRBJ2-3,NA,TGTGCCGGCGGTGAAGTGGAGACGCAGTATTTT,CAGGEVETQYF
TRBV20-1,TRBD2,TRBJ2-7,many,TGCAGTGCTAGAGATTCGAAGGGAACTAGCGGGACTTACGAGCAGTACTTC,CSARDSKGTSGTYEQYF